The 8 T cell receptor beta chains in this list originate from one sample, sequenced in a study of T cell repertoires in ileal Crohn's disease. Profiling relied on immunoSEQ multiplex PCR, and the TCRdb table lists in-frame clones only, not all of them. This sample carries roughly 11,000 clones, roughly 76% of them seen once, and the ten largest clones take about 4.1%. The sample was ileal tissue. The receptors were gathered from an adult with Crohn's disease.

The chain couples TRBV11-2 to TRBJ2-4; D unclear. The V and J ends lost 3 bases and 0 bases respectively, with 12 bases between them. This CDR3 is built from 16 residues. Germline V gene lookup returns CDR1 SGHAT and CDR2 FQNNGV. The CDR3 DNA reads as TGTGCCAGCAGCTTGGTCGGAGTTTTAGCCAAAAACATTCAGTACTTC. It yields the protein CASSLVGVLAKNIQYF.

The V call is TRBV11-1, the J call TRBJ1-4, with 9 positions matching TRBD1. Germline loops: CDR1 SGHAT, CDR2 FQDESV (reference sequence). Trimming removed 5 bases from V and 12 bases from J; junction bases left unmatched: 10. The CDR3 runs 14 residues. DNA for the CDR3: TGTGCCAGCAGCCCTCTCCGGGACAGGGCGGAACTGTTTTTT. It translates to CASSPLRDRAELFF.

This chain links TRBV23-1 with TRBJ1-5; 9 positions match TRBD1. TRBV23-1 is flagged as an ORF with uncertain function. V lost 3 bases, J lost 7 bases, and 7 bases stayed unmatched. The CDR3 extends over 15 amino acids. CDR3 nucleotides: TGCGCCAGCAGTCATAAGGGACAGGGTGGCCAGCCCCAGCATTTT. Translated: CASSHKGQGGQPQHF.

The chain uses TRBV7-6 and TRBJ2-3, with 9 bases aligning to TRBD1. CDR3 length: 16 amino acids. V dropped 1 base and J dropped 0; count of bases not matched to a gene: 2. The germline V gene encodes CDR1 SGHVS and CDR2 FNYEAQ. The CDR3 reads CASSLGGQGSTDTQYF. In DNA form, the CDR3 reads TGTGCCAGCAGCTTAGGGGGACAGGGAAGCACAGATACGCAGTATTTT. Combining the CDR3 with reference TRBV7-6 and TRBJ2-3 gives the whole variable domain GAGVSQSPRYKVTKRGQDVALRCDPISGHVSLYWYRQALGQGPEFLTYFNYEAQQDKSGLPNDRFSAERPEGSISTLTIQRTEQRDSAMYRCASSLGGQGSTDTQYFGPGTRLTVL.

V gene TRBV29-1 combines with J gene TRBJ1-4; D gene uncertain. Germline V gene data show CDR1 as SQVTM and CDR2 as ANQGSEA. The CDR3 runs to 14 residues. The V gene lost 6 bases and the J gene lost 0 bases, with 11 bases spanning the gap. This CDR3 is CSVQPETTNEKLFF. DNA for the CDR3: TGCAGCGTACAGCCCGAGACAACTAATGAAAAACTGTTTTTT.

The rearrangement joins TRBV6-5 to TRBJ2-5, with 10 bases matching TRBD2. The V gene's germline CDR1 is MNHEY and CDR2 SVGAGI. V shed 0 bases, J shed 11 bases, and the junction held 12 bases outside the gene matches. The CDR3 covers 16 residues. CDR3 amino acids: CASSYSEAGGRWEQYF. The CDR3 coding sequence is TGTGCCAGCAGTTACTCTGAAGCGGGGGGGCGGTGGGAGCAGTACTTC.

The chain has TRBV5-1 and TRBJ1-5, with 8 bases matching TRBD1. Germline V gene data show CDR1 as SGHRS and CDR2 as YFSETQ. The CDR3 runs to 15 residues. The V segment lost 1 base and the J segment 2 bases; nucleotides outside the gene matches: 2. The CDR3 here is CASSLPGQGNQPQHF. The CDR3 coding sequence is TGCGCCAGCAGCTTGCCGGGACAGGGCAATCAGCCCCAGCATTTT.

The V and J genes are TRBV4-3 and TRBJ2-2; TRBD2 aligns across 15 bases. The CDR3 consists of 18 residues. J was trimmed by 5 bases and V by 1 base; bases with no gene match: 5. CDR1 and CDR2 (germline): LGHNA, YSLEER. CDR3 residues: CASSQGTSGGVRTGELFF. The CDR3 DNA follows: TGCGCCAGCAGCCAAGGGACTAGCGGGGGGGTAAGAACCGGGGAGCTGTTTTTT.